This is a list of T cell receptor beta chains from one sample in a study of PD-1 blockade in classical Hodgkin lymphoma. Using immunoSEQ multiplex PCR, the repertoire was profiled, and TCRdb retains in-frame clones only, with some absent. Of 150,000 or so clones listed, under 85% are singletons. The sample was peripheral blood mononuclear cells (PBMCs), taken before the second cycle of nivolumab. Receptor source: a human donor with classical Hodgkin lymphoma. CDR3s include the opening cysteine and the closing phenylalanine or tryptophan. Each record gives: V gene, D gene, clone size, J gene, CDR3 DNA, CDR3 protein. A D gene is named only where the DNA matches it firmly. Rows may omit the clone size; those that give it use once, few, many or a size class.

>TRBV6-6|TRBD2|-|TRBJ2-7
TGTGCCAGCAGTAGTCGGACTAGCGTGTCCTACGAGCAGTACTTC
CASSSRTSVSYEQYF
>TRBV5-1|TRBD1|once|TRBJ2-3
TGCGCCAGCAGCTCGTACCGGGACAGGGGTCCAGATACGCAGTATTTT
CASSSYRDRGPDTQYF
>TRBV6-6|TRBD1|-|TRBJ1-2
TGTGCCAGCAGCCCGCAGGGGGGGCGCACATATGGCTACACCTTC
CASSPQGGRTYGYTF
>TRBV5-6|-|-|TRBJ2-1
TGTGCCAGCAGCTTGACTGGGGATGAGCAGTTCTTC
CASSLTGDEQFF
>TRBV7-3|-|-|TRBJ2-7
TGTGCCAGCAGCTTAGTTGGGGACGTCTCCTACGAGCAGTACTTC
CASSLVGDVSYEQYF
>TRBV9|-|-|TRBJ2-1
TGTGCCAGCAGCGTACTGGGCCCCGATCTCCACAATGAGCAGTTCTTC
CASSVLGPDLHNEQFF
>TRBV7-3|TRBD1|-|TRBJ1-1
TGTGCCAGCAGCTTTGACAGGGGAGGTAAAGCTTTCTTT
CASSFDRGGKAFF
>TRBV2|TRBD2|-|TRBJ2-1
TGTGCCAGCATCCCCCCGGGGGGTCTGAGGAATGAGCAGTTCTTC
CASIPPGGLRNEQFF
>TRBV7-9|TRBD2|-|TRBJ2-2
TGTGCCAGCAGCTTACCAGCCGGACTAGCGGGAGCGGGGGAGCTGTTTTTT
CASSLPAGLAGAGELFF
>TRBV5-4|-|-|TRBJ1-6
TGTGCCAGCAGCTTGGGCCCTTCACCCCTCCACTTT
CASSLGPSPLHF
>TRBV9|TRBD1|-|TRBJ1-1
TGTGCCAGCAGCGTAGTTAGGACAGGGGCCATGAACACTGAAGCTTTCTTT
CASSVVRTGAMNTEAFF
>TRBV10-3|TRBD1|-|TRBJ1-5
TGTGCCATCAGTGTGACAGGGAAGCCCCAGCATTTT
CAISVTGKPQHF
>TRBV27|TRBD1|-|TRBJ2-1
TGTGCCAGCAGATACAGGGGGCTAAGTTACAATGAGCAGTTCTTC
CASRYRGLSYNEQFF
>TRBV5-4|-|-|TRBJ2-3
TGTGCCAGCAGCGCACCGACAGGACCCATCACAGATACGCAGTATTTT
CASSAPTGPITDTQYF
>TRBV28|-|-|TRBJ1-1
TGTGCCAGCAGCCCAGGGGTGGGTGGAGCTTTCTTT
CASSPGVGGAFF
>TRBV28|-|few|TRBJ1-3
TGTGCCAGCAGTTTACCGGGGGTTGGAAACACCATATATTTT
CASSLPGVGNTIYF
>TRBV18|TRBD1|-|TRBJ2-7
TGTGCCAGCTCACCACTGACAGGGGACTACGAGCAGTACTTC
CASSPLTGDYEQYF
>TRBV4-1|-|-|TRBJ1-1
TGCGCCAGCAGCCCCCTCGGGGCGAAGGCGAACACTGAAGCTTTCTTT
CASSPLGAKANTEAFF
>TRBV28|TRBD2|-|TRBJ2-3
TGTGCCAGCACCGGGAGGGGGGAAGATACGCAGTATTTT
CASTGRGEDTQYF
>TRBV19|-|-|TRBJ2-6
TGTGCCAGTAGTATCGGCAGGGTTAGGTGGGCCTCTGGGGCCAACGTCCTGACTTTC
CASSIGRVRWASGANVLTF
>TRBV6-1|TRBD1|-|TRBJ2-3
TGTGCCAGCAGCCTTATTGACAGGGTAAATACGCAGTATTTT
CASSLIDRVNTQYF
>TRBV18|-|-|TRBJ1-2
TGTGCCAGCTCACCTGGAGGGGATCTAAACTATGGCTACACCTTC
CASSPGGDLNYGYTF
>TRBV6-1|-|-|TRBJ1-4
TGTGCCAGCCTTCGGGCACGGGAGGGGGAAAAACTGTTTTTT
CASLRAREGEKLFF
>TRBV2|-|-|TRBJ2-3
TGTGCCAGCAGTGACCGACTAGTCCTCACAGATACGCAGTATTTT
CASSDRLVLTDTQYF
>TRBV28|TRBD2|-|TRBJ2-1
TGTGCCAGCAGCTACGAATTGACTAGCGGGAGCTCCTACAATGAGCAGTTCTTC
CASSYELTSGSSYNEQFF
>TRBV19|TRBD1|-|TRBJ1-1
TGTGCCAGTAACCCAGGGGGCGCGAGGAACACTGAAGCTTTCTTT
CASNPGGARNTEAFF